This TCR beta chain was observed in a study of T cell changes during pregnancy in multiple sclerosis. Profiling relied on immunoSEQ multiplex PCR, and the TCRdb table lists in-frame clones only, not all of them. The sample includes tens of thousands of clones, 92% of them seen just once. The V end lost 6 bases, the J end lost 5 bases, and 19 bases lay between the germline ends. The germline CDR1 and CDR2 sequences are LGHNT and FRNRAP. This CDR3 region has 15 residues. The V gene is TRBV12-5, the J gene TRBJ2-5, with D unresolved. Sequencing was performed on peripheral blood, taken after pregnancy. This receptor was identified in a female donor with multiple sclerosis, enrolled in a pregnancy study. The CDR3 loop is CASGPNWSIGETQYF. The CDR3 DNA sequence: TGTGCTAGTGGCCCCAACTGGAGTATTGGGGAGACCCAGTACTTC.